This T cell receptor beta chain comes out of a study of blood T cell repertoires in COVID-19. Across the study: Both acute and convalescent COVID-19 samples were obtained from the United States, Italy and Spain. Sample material is recorded as cDNA or gDNA derived from T cells, B-cell-depleted T cells, or PBMCs.

This clone was seen just once. Assay used: immunoSEQ multiplex PCR; TCRdb lists only in-frame clones, some missing. The repertoire includes roughly 190,000 clones, 85% to 90% of them detected once, and around 23% sits in the top ten. The sample was PBMCs or T cells enriched from blood (not recorded which). The clonotype was recovered from a woman aged 40 to 55 in a cohort exposed to, infected with or recovered from COVID-19 (not recorded which).

The CDR3 loop is CASSLVTTGRGGLPDTQYF. The CDR3 bases are TGTGCCAGCAGCTTGGTTACTACCGGGCGGGGGGGCCTACCAGATACGCAGTATTTT. The chain uses TRBV5-4 and TRBJ2-3; the match to TRBD2 covers 9 bases. From germline, CDR1 is SGHNT and CDR2 YYREEE (reference sequence). With V trimmed by 0 bases and J by 4 bases, 15 bases remained unmatched. The CDR3 spans 19 residues. Full variable domain (rest looked up from reference TRBV5-4 and TRBJ2-3): ETGVTQSPTHLIKTRGQQVTLRCSSQSGHNTVSWYQQALGQGPQFIFQYYREEENGRGNFPPRFSGLQFPNYSSELNVNALELDDSALYLCASSLVTTGRGGLPDTQYFGPGTRLTVL.